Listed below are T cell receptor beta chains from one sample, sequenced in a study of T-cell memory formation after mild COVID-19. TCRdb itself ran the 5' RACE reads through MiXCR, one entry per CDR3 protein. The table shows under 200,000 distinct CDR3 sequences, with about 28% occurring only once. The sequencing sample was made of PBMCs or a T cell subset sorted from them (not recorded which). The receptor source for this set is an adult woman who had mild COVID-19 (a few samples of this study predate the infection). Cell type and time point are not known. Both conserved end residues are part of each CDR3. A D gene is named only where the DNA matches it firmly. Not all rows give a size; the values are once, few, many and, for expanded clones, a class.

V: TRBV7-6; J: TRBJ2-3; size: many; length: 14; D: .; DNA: TGTGCCAGCAGCTCCAATTCGGGCACAGATACGCAGTATTTT; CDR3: CASSSNSGTDTQYF
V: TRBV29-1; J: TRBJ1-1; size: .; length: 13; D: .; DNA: TGCAGCGTTCCCCGACAAGCGAACACTGAAGCTTTCTTT; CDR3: CSVPRQANTEAFF
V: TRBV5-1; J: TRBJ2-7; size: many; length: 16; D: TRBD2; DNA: TGCGCCAGCAGCGCACCGGGACTAGCGGGAGGCAACGAGCAGTACTTC; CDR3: CASSAPGLAGGNEQYF
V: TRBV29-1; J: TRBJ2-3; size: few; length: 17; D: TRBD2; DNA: TGCAGCGTTGAGTCCCAGCGGGGGACTCTGGGCACAGATACGCAGTATTTT; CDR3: CSVESQRGTLGTDTQYF
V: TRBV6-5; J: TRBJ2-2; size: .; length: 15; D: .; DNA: TGTGCCAGCAGTTACGAACTCGGCGACACCGGGGAGCTGTTTTTT; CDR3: CASSYELGDTGELFF
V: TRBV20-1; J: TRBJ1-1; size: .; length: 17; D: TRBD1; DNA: TGCAGTGCTAAAACCCCTCTATGGGGACAGGGGGCCACTGAAGCTTTCTTT; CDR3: CSAKTPLWGQGATEAFF
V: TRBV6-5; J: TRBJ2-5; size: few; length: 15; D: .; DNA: TGTGCCAGCAGTTACTTACCTGGAACGGGGGAGACCCAGTACTTC; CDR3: CASSYLPGTGETQYF
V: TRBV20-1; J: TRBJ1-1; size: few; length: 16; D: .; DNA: TGCAGTGCTAGAGATCCGGGGCTCGTGGCGAACACTGAAGCTTTCTTT; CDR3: CSARDPGLVANTEAFF
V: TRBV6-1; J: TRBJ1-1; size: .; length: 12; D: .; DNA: TGTGCCAGCAATCCAGGGGCGTCGGGAGCTTTCTTT; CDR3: CASNPGASGAFF
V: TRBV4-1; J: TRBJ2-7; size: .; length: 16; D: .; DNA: TGCGCCAGCAGCCAAGTTAGTGGCAGGGTATCCTACGAGCAGTACTTC; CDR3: CASSQVSGRVSYEQYF
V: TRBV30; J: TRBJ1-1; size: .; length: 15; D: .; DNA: TGTGCCTGGAGTCCAAGCCGAGGACGAAACACTGAAGCTTTCTTT; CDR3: CAWSPSRGRNTEAFF
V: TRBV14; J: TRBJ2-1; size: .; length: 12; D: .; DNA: TGTGCCAGCAGCCAGGCGGGGTTCGGGCAGTTCTTC; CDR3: CASSQAGFGQFF
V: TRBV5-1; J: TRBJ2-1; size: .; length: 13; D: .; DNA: TGCGCCAGCAGCTTGCAACCCTACAATGAGCAGTTCTTC; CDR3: CASSLQPYNEQFF
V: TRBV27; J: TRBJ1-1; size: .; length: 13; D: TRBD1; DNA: TGTGCCAGCAGGTCCGACAGGGTGGCTGAAGCTTTCTTT; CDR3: CASRSDRVAEAFF
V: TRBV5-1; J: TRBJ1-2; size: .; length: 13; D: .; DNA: TGCGCCAGCAGCTTCGAACAGGGTCATGGCTACACCTTC; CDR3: CASSFEQGHGYTF
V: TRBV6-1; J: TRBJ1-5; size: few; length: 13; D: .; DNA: TGTGCTCTTGGGCGGGGGGCCAATCAGCCCCAGCATTTT; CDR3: CALGRGANQPQHF
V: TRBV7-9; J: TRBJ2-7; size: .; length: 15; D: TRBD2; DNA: TGTGCCAGCAGCTTAGCGCTTGGGGCGGGAGTCGAGCAGTACTTC; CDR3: CASSLALGAGVEQYF
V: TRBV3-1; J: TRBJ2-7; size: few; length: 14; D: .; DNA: TGTGCCAGCAGCCAAGTGCTAGTTCCCTACGAGCAGTACTTC; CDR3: CASSQVLVPYEQYF
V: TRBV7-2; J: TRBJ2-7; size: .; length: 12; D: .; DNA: TGTGCCAGCAGCTCCCGACAGGACGAGCAGTACTTC; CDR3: CASSSRQDEQYF
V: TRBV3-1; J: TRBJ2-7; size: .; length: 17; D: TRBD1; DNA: TGTGCCAGCAGCCAAGGCCCCACGTGGACAGGGGTCTGCGAGCAGTACTTC; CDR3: CASSQGPTWTGVCEQYF
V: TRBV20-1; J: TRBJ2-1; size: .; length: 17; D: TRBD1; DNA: TGCAGTCCAACGTACTTTAATCGGGACAGGGGGTCTAGGGAGCAGTTCTTC; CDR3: CSPTYFNRDRGSREQFF
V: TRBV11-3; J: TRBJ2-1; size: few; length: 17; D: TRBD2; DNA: TGTGCCAGCAGCCTCGGACTAGCGGGAGTGGACTACAATGAGCAGTTCTTC; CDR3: CASSLGLAGVDYNEQFF
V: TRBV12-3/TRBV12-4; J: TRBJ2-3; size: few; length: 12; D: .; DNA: TGTGCCAGCAGTGCTATTGCAGATACGCAGTATTTT; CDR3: CASSAIADTQYF
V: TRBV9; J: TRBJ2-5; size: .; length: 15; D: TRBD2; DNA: TGTGCCAGCAGCGCAAGCGGGGGGGCGGGAGAGACCCAGTACTTC; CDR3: CASSASGGAGETQYF
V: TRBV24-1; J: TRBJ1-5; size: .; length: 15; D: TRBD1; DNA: TGTGCCACCAGTCCCGGACAGGGGGCAAGTCAGCCCCAGCATTTT; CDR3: CATSPGQGASQPQHF
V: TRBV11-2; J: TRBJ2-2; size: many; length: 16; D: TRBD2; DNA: TGTGCCAGCTCCCACAGAGCGGGGGGGCGTCCCGGGGAGCTGTTTTTT; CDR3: CASSHRAGGRPGELFF
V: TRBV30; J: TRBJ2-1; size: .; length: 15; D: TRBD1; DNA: TGTGCCTGGAGTCCCGGGACAGGGGGCTTTTGGGGGCAGTTCTTC; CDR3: CAWSPGTGGFWGQFF